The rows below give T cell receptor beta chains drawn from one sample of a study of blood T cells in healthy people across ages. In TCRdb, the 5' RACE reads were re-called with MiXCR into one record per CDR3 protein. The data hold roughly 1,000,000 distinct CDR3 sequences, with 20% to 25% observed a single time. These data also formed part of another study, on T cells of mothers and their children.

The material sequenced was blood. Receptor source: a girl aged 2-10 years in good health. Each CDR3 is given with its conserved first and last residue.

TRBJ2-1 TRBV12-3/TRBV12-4 CASLEGQYNEQFF
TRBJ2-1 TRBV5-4 CASSPLLAGGPGEQFF
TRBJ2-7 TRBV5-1 CASSLETTSYEQYF
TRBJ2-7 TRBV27 CASSLSDRLEQYF
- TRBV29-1 CSVASGGRLNYEQYF
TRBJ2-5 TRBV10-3 CAVQGFRGETQYF
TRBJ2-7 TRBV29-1 CSVAQEEQYF
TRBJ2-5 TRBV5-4 CASSFSFQGLETQYF
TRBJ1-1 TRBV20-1 CSALRGMNTEAFF
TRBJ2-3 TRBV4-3 CASSQERIAGQYF
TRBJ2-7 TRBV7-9 CASSTGQATEQYF
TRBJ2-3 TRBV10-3 CAIAGLFTDTQYF
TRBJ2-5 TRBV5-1 CASSRIAGGQGEQYF
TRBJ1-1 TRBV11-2 CASSYSPSGELPEAFF
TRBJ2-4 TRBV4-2 CASSQVPLPRSPGIQYF
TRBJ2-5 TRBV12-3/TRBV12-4 CASSARGYQETQYF
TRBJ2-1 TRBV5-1 CASSKAVNPYNGQFF
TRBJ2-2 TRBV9 CASSLPTDTGELFF
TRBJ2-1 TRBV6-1 CASSEDGTGTSEQFF
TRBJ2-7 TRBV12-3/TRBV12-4 CASSLGQEGASYEQYF
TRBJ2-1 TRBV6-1 CASSEAAGDYNEQFF
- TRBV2 CASREFRDRGRIEQFF
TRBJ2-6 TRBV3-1 CASSQEIDPSSGANALTF
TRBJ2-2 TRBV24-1 CATSDPAGATGELFF
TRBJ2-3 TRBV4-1 CASSQDRTSGGWGDTQYF
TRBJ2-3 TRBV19 CASSGEVGTDTQYF
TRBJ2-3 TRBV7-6 CASSLAPAGRASTDTQYF
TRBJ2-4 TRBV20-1 CSAPHPGGNKNIQYF
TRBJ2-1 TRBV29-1 CSVGLVRGYNEQFF
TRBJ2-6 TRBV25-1 CASSEWGKLSSGANVLTF
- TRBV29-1 CSVELRAGNEQYF
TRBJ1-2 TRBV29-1 CSAEDRPGGYTF
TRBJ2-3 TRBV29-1 CSVGFNTDTQYF
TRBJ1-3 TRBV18 CASSPTGAVNTIYF
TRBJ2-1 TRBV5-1 CASASRDRGYNEQFF
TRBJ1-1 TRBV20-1 CSASEGRETEAFF
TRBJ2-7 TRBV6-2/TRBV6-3 CATGSSLDEQYF
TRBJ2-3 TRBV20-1 CSANSGGALTDTQYF
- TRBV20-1 CSARDDKRAISYEQYF
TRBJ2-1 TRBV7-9 CASSPAWNEQFF
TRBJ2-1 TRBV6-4 CTSSDGPFSSNERFF
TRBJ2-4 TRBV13 CASSLGVVSIAKNIQYF
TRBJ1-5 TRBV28 CASSLSVETDQPQHF
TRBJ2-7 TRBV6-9 CAGPQGGVFRIEQYF
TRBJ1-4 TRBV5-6 CASSPKGAGHNEKLFF
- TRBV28 CASRSPRGPARGQYF
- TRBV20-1 CSARLDYTYNEQFF
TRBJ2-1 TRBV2 CASRIAGGINEQFF
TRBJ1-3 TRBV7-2 CASIPDSSSRNTIYF
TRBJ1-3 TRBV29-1 CSVEWGAGDTIYF
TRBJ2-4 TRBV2 CASSEGTGGQNIQYF
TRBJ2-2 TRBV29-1 CSADRNTGELFF
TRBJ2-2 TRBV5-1 CASSLDGELFF